This T cell receptor (beta chain) was recorded in a study of PD-1 blockade in classical Hodgkin lymphoma. About the study: Patients got intravenous nivolumab 3 mg/kg every 2 weeks. Study-wide results and caveats: Patients who responded completely had about the same baseline diversity as newly diagnosed patients. When set against healthy donors, newly diagnosed patients were reported to show lower baseline TCR diversity.

Of note for this clone: Its cognate antigen is unknown.

Measured with immunoSEQ multiplex PCR; TCRdb has only the in-frame clones, and not every one. The sample lists roughly 49,000 clones, 90% occurring once. Germline loops: CDR1 MNHEY, CDR2 SVGAGI. Unmatched junction bases numbered 4, after V lost 5 bases and J lost 2 bases. The CDR3 has 15 residues. Sample time point: cycle 4 day 1 (C4D1), after 6 weeks of nivolumab. Every patient relapsed after autologous stem cell transplantation, and brentuximab vedotin exposure varied. This TCR derives from a human donor with classical Hodgkin lymphoma. Sequences were derived from peripheral blood mononuclear cells (PBMCs), sampled before the fourth cycle of nivolumab. The chain uses TRBV6-5 and TRBJ2-7; 12 bases are shared with TRBD2. CDR3 coding DNA: TGTGCCAGCAGTAAGACTAGCGGGGGCCCCTACGAGCAGTACTTC. It is translated as CASSKTSGGPYEQYF.